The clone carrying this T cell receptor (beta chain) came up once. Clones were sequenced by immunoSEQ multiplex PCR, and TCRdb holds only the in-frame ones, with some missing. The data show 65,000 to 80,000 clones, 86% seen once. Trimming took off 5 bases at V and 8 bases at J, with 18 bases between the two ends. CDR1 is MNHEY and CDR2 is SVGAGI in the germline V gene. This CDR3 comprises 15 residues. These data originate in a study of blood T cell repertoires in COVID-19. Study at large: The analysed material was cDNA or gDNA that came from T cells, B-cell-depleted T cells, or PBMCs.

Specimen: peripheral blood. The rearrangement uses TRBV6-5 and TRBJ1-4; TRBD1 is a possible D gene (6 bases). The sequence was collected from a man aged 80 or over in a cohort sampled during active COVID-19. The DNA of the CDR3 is TGTGCCAGCAGTCCATTGGGGGGGGCGGAAGAAAAACTGTTTTTT. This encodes CASSPLGGAEEKLFF.